A single sample is the source of the 2 T cell receptor beta chains below, sequenced in a study of blood T cell repertoires in COVID-19. Method: immunoSEQ multiplex PCR; TCRdb's copy keeps in-frame clones and lacks some. The sample carries approximately 77,000 clones, 75% to 85% recorded once. The sample was peripheral blood. Receptor source: a woman aged 65 to 85 with acute or convalescent COVID-19.

V is TRBV29-1 and J is TRBJ1-2, with a possible D match to TRBD1 (5 bases). Germline CDR1 is SQVTM and CDR2 is ANQGSEA. This CDR3 region has 13 residues. V was trimmed by 3 bases and J by 2 bases, leaving 10 bases between them. CDR3: CSVEVDRNYGYTF. The CDR3 DNA sequence: TGCAGCGTTGAGGTTGACAGAAACTATGGCTACACCTTC.

The chain couples TRBV3-1 (or the pseudogene TRBV3-2) to TRBJ2-1, with 10 bases lining up with TRBD2. CDR1 and CDR2 from the germline V gene are LGHDT and YNNKEL (reference sequence). With V trimmed by 2 bases and J by 3 bases, 10 bases remained unmatched. This CDR3 comprises 18 residues. The DNA for the CDR3 is TGTGCCAGCAGCCAACCTAGCGGGGGATTTAGACGCTACAATGAGCAGTTCTTC. As protein: CASSQPSGGFRRYNEQFF.